The entry that follows covers one TCR beta chain sequence. These data come from a study of blood T cell repertoires in COVID-19. The wider study: Material from acute and convalescent COVID-19 was sourced from the United States, Italy and Spain. Nucleic acid was either cDNA or gDNA, and it came from T cells, B-cell-depleted T cells, or PBMCs.

Deletions cut 1 base from V and 8 bases from J, with 12 bases between. The germline V gene encodes CDR1 MDHEN and CDR2 SYDVKM. The CDR3 contains 15 residues. Authors' methods: Quantification of nucleated cells was approximated via reference gene primer amplification. Clones were sequenced by immunoSEQ multiplex PCR, and TCRdb holds only the in-frame ones, with some missing. V, J and clone size derive from that table, while D and trimming were established from the DNA sequence. The repertoire holds about 140,000 clones, around 84% seen once, with more than 5% in the top ten. Material: peripheral blood. The sequence was obtained from a human donor in a cohort sampled during active COVID-19. The chain combines TRBV28 with TRBJ1-6; D remains unclear. The CDR3 DNA sequence: TGTGCCAGCAGTTTATTTGGTGGGCCGGATTCACCCCTCCACTTT. Its translation: CASSLFGGPDSPLHF.